The source of this T cell receptor (beta chain) is a study of molecular identifiers for immune sequencing clone quantification (dated by TCRdb to the late 2010s). Turning to the overall study: For a replicate experiment, RNA from approximately 20,000 or 100,000 naive CD8 T cells was divided into five aliquots, of which four were sequenced. The study was a methods study using CD8 T cells to benchmark molecular-identifier clustering-based TCR repertoire sequencing (MIDCIRS) and TCR RNA copy counting. What the work shows at the level of the full study, not this receptor alone: Spiked-in Jurkat TCR RNA equivalent to a single cell was reported to be detectable even among 850,000 to 1,000,000 naive CD8 T cells. In CMV-specific effector cells, clones with more than 20 RNA copies contained over 98% of molecules, whereas in naive cells such clones contained under 1% of molecules. About three recovered TCR RNA copies per cell were obtained by modeling, versus about 10 by digital PCR, implying a capture efficiency of roughly 32%. When barcode sub-clustering was not used, chimeric consensus sequences inflated TCR diversity, with chimeras reaching as high as 47%. Highly expanded clone sizes could be underestimated because identical TCR molecules may share a barcode. Spiked-in Jurkat TCR RNA (approximately 10 copies' worth), which is not part of the donor repertoire, was contained in the naive libraries.

Naive CD8 T cell libraries were made from around 18,000 to 910,000 sorted cells using 10%, 30% or 50% of purified RNA. Naive CD8 T cells were FACS-sorted as CD8+CD4-CCR7+CD45RA+ on a BD FACSAria II into RLT Plus buffer. Detection sensitivity was tested by spiking Jurkat RNA equal to roughly 9 TCR copies' worth into samples containing 20,000-1,000,000 naive CD8 T cells. CD8 T cells were enriched using RosetteSep CD8+ T Cell Enrichment Cocktail and Ficoll-Paque, and the enriched cells then underwent ACK red cell lysis. Library generation was performed with PCR. The sample was run on an Illumina HiSeq 4000. Preparation of bulk TCR libraries followed a previously described approach, with the TCR primers listed in Table S5. Purification of total RNA was performed with the Qiagen AllPrep DNA/RNA kit. Before analysis, reads from multiple sequencing runs of one library were combined. In the authors' own workflow: Reads were retained only if an exact TCR constant sequence was present, and the retained reads were trimmed to 150 nt and grouped according to their 12-nt molecular barcodes. Reads inside each barcode group were sub-clustered using a 15% Levenshtein threshold, and a quality-weighted consensus sequence was constructed for each RNA molecule. Non-functional sequences were filtered out, along with any lower-count sequence sitting one edit away from another sequence. Based on fitting two negative binomial distributions, any barcode sub-cluster with under 20% of the maximum read count was discarded. TCRdb reanalyzed the raw reads on its own, using fastp at Q25 for trimming and MiXCR for clone calling, and kept in-frame beta chains. CDR3 protein duplicates are merged, each entry listing the most common genes and DNA. TCRdb, rather than the study authors, made the V and J calls. Present in this sample are approximately 670,000 distinct CDR3 sequences, 15% to 20% of which were seen just once. Approximately 0.9% of the sample is in the top ten clones.

This clonotype appeared many times. No cognate antigen has been identified for it. One base away there is no much larger clone; base qualities are not given. The CDR1 and CDR2 encoded by the germline V gene are SGHAT and FQNNGV. From the cysteine up to the phenylalanine, the CDR3 has a length of 16 residues. This entry keeps only the CDR3 DNA: 48 bases, framed from base 1. V is reduced by 4 bases and J by 4 bases, leaving a spacing of 18 bases between them. The sequence was obtained from a human donor in good health. Some libraries in this study had Jurkat cell RNA spiked in. Sequencing was carried out using naive CD8+ T cells from blood, with Jurkat cell RNA spiked in. This specimen's cell subset or site label, per the study, means: FACS-sorted CD8+CD4-CCR7+CD45RA+ naive T cells. The rearranged chain carries TRBV11-2 and TRBJ2-3; the D region possibly corresponds to TRBD1 (5 bases align). The nucleotides are TGTGCCAGCAGCTCGTGGACCGACAGAATCCCAGATACGCAGTATTTT. This sequence encodes CASSSWTDRIPDTQYF. The variable domain in full, with residues beyond the CDR3 obtained from the reference TRBV11-2 and TRBJ2-3 genes, is EAGVAQSPRYKIIEKRQSVAFWCNPISGHATLYWYQQILGQGPKLLIQFQNNGVVDDSQLPKDRFSAERLKGVDSTLKIQPAKLEDSAVYLCASSSWTDRIPDTQYFGPGTRLTVL.